One and the same sample provided the 6 T cell receptor beta chains below, sequenced in a study of blood T cell repertoires in COVID-19. Clones were sequenced by immunoSEQ multiplex PCR, and TCRdb holds only the in-frame ones, with some missing. The data contain approximately 430,000 clones, more than 80% of them singletons. The source material was peripheral blood. These receptors all come from a woman between 25 and 40 years old with active or convalescent COVID-19.

The chain couples TRBV4-2 to TRBJ1-1; 8 bases align to TRBD1. In germline, CDR1 is LGHNA, CDR2 YNFKEQ. The CDR3 covers 16 residues. The junction had 7 bases not matched to a gene; V was cut back by 4 bases and J by 0 bases. The CDR3 sequence is CASSPETGALNTEAFF. The CDR3, as DNA: TGTGCCAGCAGCCCCGAGACAGGGGCCCTGAACACTGAAGCTTTCTTT.

The chain is built from TRBV27 and TRBJ2-7; D unclear. CDR3 length: 14 residues. CDR1 MNHEY and CDR2 SMNVEV come from the germline V gene (reference sequence). The V and J ends lost 0 bases and 5 bases respectively, with 11 bases between them. CDR3 sequence: CASSLSRLPNEQYF. The CDR3 coding sequence is TGTGCCAGCAGTTTATCCCGTCTACCTAACGAGCAGTACTTC.

The chain carries TRBV5-1 and TRBJ2-1, with D perhaps matching TRBD2 (6 bases). V was clipped by 5 bases and J by 3 bases, with 15 bases between them. Germline V gene sequence: CDR1 SGHRS, CDR2 YFSETQ. This CDR3 has 15 amino acids. CDR3 in amino acids: CASRRDGTYYNEQFF. CDR3 sequence (DNA): TGCGCCAGCAGGAGAGACGGGACTTACTACAATGAGCAGTTCTTC.

The CDR3, as DNA: TGTGCCAGCAGCTTAAGTAACAGCCTTCCCTATGGCTACACCTTC. This translates into CASSLSNSLPYGYTF. This chain links TRBV7-9 with TRBJ1-2; D call uncertain. Germline V CDR1 and CDR2: SEHNR, FQNEAQ (reference sequence). V lost 2 bases, J lost 4 bases, and 14 bases lay in between. This CDR3 spans 15 amino acids. The entire variable domain, with the rest obtained from reference TRBV7-9 and TRBJ1-2, is as follows: DTGVSQNPRHKITKRGQNVTFRCDPISEHNRLYWYRQTLGQGPEFLTYFQNEAQLEKSRLLSDRFSAERPKGSFSTLEIQRTEQGDSAMYLCASSLSNSLPYGYTFGSGTRLTVV.

CDR3 amino acids: CASSYGFNSNQPQHF. In DNA, the CDR3 is TGTGCCAGTAGTTATGGCTTTAATAGCAATCAGCCCCAGCATTTT. This chain uses TRBV19 with TRBJ1-5; D gene unclear. The CDR3 has 15 amino acids. Trimming cost V 5 bases and J 0 bases, with 11 bases left between them. Germline V gene lookup returns CDR1 LNHDA and CDR2 SQIVND (reference sequence).

The V and J genes are TRBV10-2 and TRBJ2-1, with 11 bases identical to TRBD2. There are 14 residues in the CDR3. The V gene's germline CDR1 is WSHSY and CDR2 SAAADI. With 7 bases clipped from V and 6 bases from J, the junction kept 5 bases outside the gene matches. In DNA, the CDR3 is TGCGCCAGCACCTCCGGGACTAGCGGCAATGAGCAGTTCTTC. It is translated as CASTSGTSGNEQFF.